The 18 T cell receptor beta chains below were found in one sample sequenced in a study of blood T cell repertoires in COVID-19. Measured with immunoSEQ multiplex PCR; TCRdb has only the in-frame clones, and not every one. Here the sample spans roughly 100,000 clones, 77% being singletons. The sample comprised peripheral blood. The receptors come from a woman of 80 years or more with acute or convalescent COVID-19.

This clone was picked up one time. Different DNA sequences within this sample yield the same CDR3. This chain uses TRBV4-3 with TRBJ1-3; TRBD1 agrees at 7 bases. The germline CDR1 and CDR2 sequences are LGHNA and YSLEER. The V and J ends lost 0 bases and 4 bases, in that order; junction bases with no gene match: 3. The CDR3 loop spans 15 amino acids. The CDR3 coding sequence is TGCGCCAGCAGCCAAGATTCAGGGGGAGGAAACACCATATATTTT. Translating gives CASSQDSGGGNTIYF.

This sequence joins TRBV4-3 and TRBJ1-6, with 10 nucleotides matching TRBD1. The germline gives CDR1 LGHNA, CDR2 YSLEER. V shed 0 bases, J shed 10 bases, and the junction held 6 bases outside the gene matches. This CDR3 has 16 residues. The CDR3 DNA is TGCGCCAGCAGCCAAGAATACGGGACAGGGGACTCACCCCTCCACTTT. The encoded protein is CASSQEYGTGDSPLHF.

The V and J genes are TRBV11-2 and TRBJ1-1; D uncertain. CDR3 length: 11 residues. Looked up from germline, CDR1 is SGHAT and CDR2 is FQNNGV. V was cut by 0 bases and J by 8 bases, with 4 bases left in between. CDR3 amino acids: CASSLESEAFF. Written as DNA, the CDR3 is TGTGCCAGCAGCTTAGAATCAGAAGCTTTCTTT.

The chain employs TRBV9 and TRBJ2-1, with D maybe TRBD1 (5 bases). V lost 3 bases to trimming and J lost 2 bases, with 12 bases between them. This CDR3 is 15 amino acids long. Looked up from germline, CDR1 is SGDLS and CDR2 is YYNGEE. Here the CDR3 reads CASSATDMAYNEQFF. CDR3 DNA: TGTGCCAGCAGCGCGACGGACATGGCCTACAATGAGCAGTTCTTC.

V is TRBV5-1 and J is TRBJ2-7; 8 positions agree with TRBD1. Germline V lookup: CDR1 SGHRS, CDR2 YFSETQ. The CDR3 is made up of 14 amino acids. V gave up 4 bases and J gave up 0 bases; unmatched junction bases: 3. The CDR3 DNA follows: TGCGCCAGCAGCAGGGACAGGAACTCCTACGAGCAGTACTTC. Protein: CASSRDRNSYEQYF.

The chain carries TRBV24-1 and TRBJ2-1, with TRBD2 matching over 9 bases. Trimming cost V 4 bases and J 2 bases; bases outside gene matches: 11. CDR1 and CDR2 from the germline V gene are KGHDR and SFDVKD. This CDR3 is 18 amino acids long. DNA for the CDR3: TGTGCCACCAGTGAGTCTAGCGGGACTAGGAGGACCTACAATGAGCAGTTCTTC. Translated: CATSESSGTRRTYNEQFF.

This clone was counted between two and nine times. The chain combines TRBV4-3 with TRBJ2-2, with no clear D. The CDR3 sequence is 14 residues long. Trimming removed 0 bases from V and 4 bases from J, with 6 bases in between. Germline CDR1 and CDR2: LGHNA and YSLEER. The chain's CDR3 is CASSQDRGTGELFF. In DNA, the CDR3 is TGCGCCAGCAGCCAAGATAGAGGCACCGGGGAGCTGTTTTTT.

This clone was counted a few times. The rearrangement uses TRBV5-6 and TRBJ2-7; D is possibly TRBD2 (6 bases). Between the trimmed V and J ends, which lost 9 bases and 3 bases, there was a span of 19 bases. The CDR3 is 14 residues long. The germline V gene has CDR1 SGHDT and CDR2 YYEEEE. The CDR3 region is CATSSLGGIYEQYF. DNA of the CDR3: TGTGCCACCTCTTCCCTTGGAGGGATCTACGAGCAGTACTTC.

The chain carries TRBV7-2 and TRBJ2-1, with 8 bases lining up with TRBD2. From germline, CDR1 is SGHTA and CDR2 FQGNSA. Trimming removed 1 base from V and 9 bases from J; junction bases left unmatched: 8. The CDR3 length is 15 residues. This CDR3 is CASSLVSGSLVEQFF. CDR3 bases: TGTGCCAGCAGCTTAGTCAGCGGGAGCTTGGTTGAGCAGTTCTTC.

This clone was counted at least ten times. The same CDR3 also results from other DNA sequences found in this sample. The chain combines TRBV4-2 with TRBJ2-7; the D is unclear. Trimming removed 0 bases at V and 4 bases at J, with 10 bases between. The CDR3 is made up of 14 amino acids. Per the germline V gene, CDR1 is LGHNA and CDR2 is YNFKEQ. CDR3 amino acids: CASSQDTGTYEQYF. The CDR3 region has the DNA TGTGCCAGCAGCCAAGATACGGGTACTTACGAGCAGTACTTC.

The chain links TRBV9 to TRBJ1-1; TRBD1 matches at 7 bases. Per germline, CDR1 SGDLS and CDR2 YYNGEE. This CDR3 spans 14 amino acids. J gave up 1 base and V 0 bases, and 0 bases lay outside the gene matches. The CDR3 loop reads CASSVGTGNTEAFF. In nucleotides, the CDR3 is TGTGCCAGCAGCGTAGGGACAGGGAACACTGAAGCTTTCTTT.

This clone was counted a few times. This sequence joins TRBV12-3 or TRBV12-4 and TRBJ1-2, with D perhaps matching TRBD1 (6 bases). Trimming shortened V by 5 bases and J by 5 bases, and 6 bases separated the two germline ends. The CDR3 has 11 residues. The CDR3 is CASSGQYGYTF. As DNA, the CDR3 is TGTGCCAGCAGTGGACAGTATGGCTACACCTTC.

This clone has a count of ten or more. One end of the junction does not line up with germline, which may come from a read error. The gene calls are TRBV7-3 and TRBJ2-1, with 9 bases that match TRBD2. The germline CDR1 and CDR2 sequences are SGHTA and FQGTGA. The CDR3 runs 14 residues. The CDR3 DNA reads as TGTGCCAGCAGCTCCTCTCTAGCGGGACCCGAGCTGTTCTTC. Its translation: CASSSSLAGPELFF.

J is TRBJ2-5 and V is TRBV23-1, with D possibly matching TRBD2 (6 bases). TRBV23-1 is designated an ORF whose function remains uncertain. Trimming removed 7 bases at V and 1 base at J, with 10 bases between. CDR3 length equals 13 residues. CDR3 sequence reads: CASTRRAQETQYF. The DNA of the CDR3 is TGCGCCAGCACCCGGAGGGCCCAAGAGACCCAGTACTTC.

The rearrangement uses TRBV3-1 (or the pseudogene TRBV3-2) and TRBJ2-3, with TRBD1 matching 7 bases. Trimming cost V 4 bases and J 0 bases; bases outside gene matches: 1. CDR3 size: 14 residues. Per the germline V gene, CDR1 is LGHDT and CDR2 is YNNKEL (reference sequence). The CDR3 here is CASSPGQSTDTQYF. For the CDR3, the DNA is TGTGCCAGCAGCCCGGGACAGAGCACAGATACGCAGTATTTT.

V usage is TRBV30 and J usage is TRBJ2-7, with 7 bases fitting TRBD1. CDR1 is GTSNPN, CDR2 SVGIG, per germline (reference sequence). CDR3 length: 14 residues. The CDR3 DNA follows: TGTGCACACTCAACCGGGACAGCCAACTACGAGCAGTACTTC. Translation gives CAHSTGTANYEQYF.

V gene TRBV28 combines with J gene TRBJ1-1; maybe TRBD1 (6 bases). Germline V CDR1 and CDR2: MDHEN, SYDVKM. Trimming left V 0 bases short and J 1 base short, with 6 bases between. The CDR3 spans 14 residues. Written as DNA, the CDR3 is TGTGCCAGCAGTTTATGGGGGGCGAACACTGAAGCTTTCTTT. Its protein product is CASSLWGANTEAFF.

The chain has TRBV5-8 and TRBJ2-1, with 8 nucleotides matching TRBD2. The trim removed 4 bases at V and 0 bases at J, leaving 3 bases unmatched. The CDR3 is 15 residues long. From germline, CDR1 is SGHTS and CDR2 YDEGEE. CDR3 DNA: TGTGCCAGCAGCGCCGGGACTAGCTCCTACAATGAGCAGTTCTTC. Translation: CASSAGTSSYNEQFF.